This T cell receptor (beta chain) derives from a study of blood T cells in healthy people across ages. V lost 0 bases, J lost 7 bases, and 6 bases stayed unmatched. The CDR3 is 15 amino acids. CDR1 is SGHKS, CDR2 YYEKEE, per germline (reference sequence). Primed by a sample-barcoded 5' primer and a J-beta primer mix, a second PCR proceeded for roughly 6 to 12 cycles. Using its own MiXCR run on the 5' RACE reads, TCRdb lists one record per CDR3 protein. The sample includes more than 600,000 distinct CDR3 sequences, roughly 25% of them seen just once. The donors, healthy Caucasians from Russia, were aged about 6 to 95. These data are also associated with another study on T cells of mothers and their children. As that study records: Every mother produced more than 10 million TCR beta CDR3 reads, whereas every child provided some 3 million. Researchers report slightly higher, though non-significant, overlap in related mother-child pairs than in unrelated pairs.

The chain carries TRBV5-5 and TRBJ2-5; 10 bases fit TRBD2. The TCR sequence derives from a boy younger than 18 in good health. Sequencing was done on a sample of blood. The CDR3 region is CASSLVSGGSGTQYF. CDR3 DNA sequence: TGTGCCAGCAGCTTGGTTAGCGGGGGGTCCGGGACCCAGTACTTC. Together with reference TRBV5-5 and TRBJ2-5, the CDR3 gives the full variable domain: DAGVTQSPTHLIKTRGQQVTLRCSPISGHKSVSWYQQVLGQGPQFIFQYYEKEERGRGNFPDRFSARQFPNYSSELNVNALLLGDSALYLCASSLVSGGSGTQYFGPGTRLLVL.